This TCR beta chain was captured in a study of metastatic and nonmetastatic thyroid tumors. Study details: Malignant thyroid and benign thyroid patients provided blood and tumor or nodule tissue whose repertoires were compared. Study-wide results and caveats: According to reports, the diversity of TCR beta was significantly higher in malignant thyroid tumors than in benign nodules, and this held in both blood and tumor samples.

As originally analysed: CDR3 differences across clinicopathological groups were used to build a distant-metastasis classifier for papillary thyroid cancer. Using MiXCR, TCRdb reanalyzed the PCR reads. It is TCRdb's table, rather than the study itself, that gives the V and J calls and clone size. The table includes 20,000 to 30,000 clones, 10% to 15% detected once. This clone was recorded many times. Its antigen is undetermined. Other DNA sequences within the sample encode an identical CDR3. J lost 2 bases, V lost 6 bases, and 14 bases had no gene match. The CDR3 spans 16 residues. Germline CDR1 is DFQATT and CDR2 is SNEGSKA (reference sequence). Each patient went into thyroid surgery without having received any treatment.

The chain has TRBV20-1 and TRBJ2-3, with TRBD2 matching over 7 bases. The sequence was obtained from a female donor with papillary thyroid cancer or a benign thyroid nodule (not recorded which). Some clones in this sample may be carry-over from other donors' samples. The source material was blood. The CDR3 protein is CSASPWSGAHTDTQYF. In nucleotides, the CDR3 is TGCAGTGCCTCCCCTTGGAGCGGGGCTCACACAGATACGCAGTATTTT.